Listed below are T cell receptor beta chains from one sample, sequenced in a study of T-cell reconstitution after alpha-beta-depleted transplantation in children. A single record per CDR3 protein comes from TCRdb applying MiXCR to the PCR reads. This table holds about 980,000 distinct CDR3 sequences, about 29% found once. Material: PBMCs, mostly from graft donor cells, obtained 360 days after TCRalphabeta/CD19-depleted stem cell transplant. Every receptor here comes from a boy under two years old who had a stem cell transplant for SCID, so the T cells may come from the graft donor. The CDR3 runs from the conserved cysteine through the conserved F or W. D genes are given only for firm matches. Expanded clones are given a class, and other clones once, few, many or no size at all.

>TRBD2|few|TRBJ2-3|TRBV12-3/TRBV12-4
TGTGCCAGCAGGCCTCATTCGACGGCGGGGGGCGGAGATACGCAGTATTTT
CASRPHSTAGGGDTQYF
>-|-|TRBJ2-1|TRBV20-1
TGCAGTGCTAGAGAGTTGCTAGCCCACAATGAGCAGTTCTTC
CSARELLAHNEQFF
>-|-|TRBJ2-7|TRBV10-2
TGCGCCAGCAGTGAACACAATAGTGTCTACGAGCAGTACTTC
CASSEHNSVYEQYF
>-|few|TRBJ2-3|TRBV12-3/TRBV12-4
TGTGCCAGCACCTCGGGCTTCCGTCAGGGGAGGACGTCAGATACGCAGTATTTT
CASTSGFRQGRTSDTQYF
>-|-|TRBJ2-5|TRBV10-3
TGTGCCATCAGTGAGTCGGAGATACAAGAGACCCAGTACTTC
CAISESEIQETQYF
>TRBD1|few|TRBJ1-1|TRBV7-8
TGTGCCAGCAGCCAACTAACAGGGGCTTACACTGAAGCTTTCTTT
CASSQLTGAYTEAFF
>-|-|TRBJ1-6|TRBV7-9
TGTGCCAGCAGCTTCGGACGTCCCACACATTCACCCCTCCACTTT
CASSFGRPTHSPLHF
>-|few|TRBJ2-7|TRBV5-6
TGTGCCAGCAGCCGGGACATTAGCTCCTACGAGCAGTACTTC
CASSRDISSYEQYF
>TRBD1|few|TRBJ2-2|TRBV12-3/TRBV12-4
TGTGCCTCAGGGGGAGAATGGGGAAAGAAAGGTACCGGGGAGCTGTTTTTT
CASGGEWGKKGTGELFF
>-|-|TRBJ1-5|TRBV4-3
TGCGCCAGCAGCCAAGATCCCTATGTGGGGGGCCATCAGCCCCAGCATTTT
CASSQDPYVGGHQPQHF
>TRBD2|-|TRBJ2-2|TRBV5-1
TGCGCCAGCAGCTTGGAAGCGGGGCGGAACACCGGGGAGCTGTTTTTT
CASSLEAGRNTGELFF
>TRBD1|few|TRBJ2-7|TRBV20-1
TGCAGTGCTAGAGCCTCGGCAGGGGGCTTCTACGAGCAGTACTTC
CSARASAGGFYEQYF
>-|-|TRBJ2-6|TRBV12-3/TRBV12-4
TGTGCCAGCAGTTGGGGGGCTGGGGCCAACGTCCTGACTTTC
CASSWGAGANVLTF
>-|-|TRBJ1-6|TRBV20-1
TGCAGTGCTAGGGCTAAACCGGACGCCTATAATTCACCCCTCCACTTT
CSARAKPDAYNSPLHF
>TRBD1|few|TRBJ2-3|TRBV12-3/TRBV12-4
TGTGCCAGCAGTTCCAGGGACAGTAGCACAGATACGCAGTATTTT
CASSSRDSSTDTQYF
>-|-|TRBJ2-5|TRBV19
TGTGCCAGTAGTATAGAATCCTGCCAGGAGACCCAGTACTTC
CASSIESCQETQYF
>TRBD2|-|TRBJ2-7|TRBV29-1
TGCAGCGTCAGACTAGCGGGGGGCAAGAGCTCCTACGAGCAGTACTTC
CSVRLAGGKSSYEQYF
>-|-|TRBJ2-3|TRBV5-5
TGTGCCAGCAGCTTTCCCGGGATCCCAGATACGCAGTATTTT
CASSFPGIPDTQYF
>TRBD1|few|TRBJ1-6|TRBV5-5
TGTGCCAGCAGCTTGGGGACAGGCTCCTATAATTCACCCCTCCACTTT
CASSLGTGSYNSPLHF
>-|-|TRBJ2-2|TRBV19
TGTGCCAGTAGTAATTCTTTGGGGTCCCACACCGGGGAGCTGTTTTTT
CASSNSLGSHTGELFF
>TRBD2|-|TRBJ2-3|TRBV20-1
TGCAGTGCTAATAGCGGGGGTGGCGCAGATACGCAGTATTTT
CSANSGGGADTQYF
>TRBD1|-|TRBJ2-7|TRBV4-1
TGCGCCAGCAGCCAAGAAGGCCCCGGGACAGGGGACTACGAGCAGTACTTC
CASSQEGPGTGDYEQYF
>-|-|TRBJ2-4|TRBV20-1
TGCAGTGCTAGAGATTTAGGAAAGGGGGGGGCCTACAAAAACATTCAGTACTTC
CSARDLGKGGAYKNIQYF
>-|few|TRBJ2-7|TRBV10-3
TGTGCCGCCCGAGGGGGAATCGGCGAGCAGTACTTC
CAARGGIGEQYF
>-|-|TRBJ2-1|TRBV12-3/TRBV12-4
TGTGCCAGCAGTATAACGACAGGCCAGTACAATGAGCAGTTCTTC
CASSITTGQYNEQFF
>TRBD2|-|TRBJ2-7|TRBV5-1
TGCGCCAGCAGCCTAGCCTCTGAAATCGGGGGGACGTCCTACGAGCAGTACTTC
CASSLASEIGGTSYEQYF
>-|-|TRBJ1-3|TRBV10-3
TGTGCCATCAGGGCATGGGAGTCGACCATATATTTT
CAIRAWESTIYF
>-|-|TRBJ2-7|TRBV6-5
TGTGCCAGCAGTTACTCCGTCGGGCAACCTGCCTACGAGCAGTACTTC
CASSYSVGQPAYEQYF
>TRBD2|-|TRBJ2-4|TRBV20-1
TGCAGTGCTAGAGGGTTTACTAGCGGGGTAAACATTCAGTACTTC
CSARGFTSGVNIQYF
>-|once|TRBJ2-1|TRBV4-2
TGTGCCAGCAGCCCAAGCAGTAGCAATGAGCAGTTCTTC
CASSPSSSNEQFF